These 19 T cell receptor beta chains share one sample of origin, sequenced in a study of CD8+ T cells in alopecia areata (dated by TCRdb to the late 2010s). Libraries came from the immunoSEQ multiplex PCR assay. To provide template for TCR sequencing, every sample had RNA extracted and reverse transcribed into cDNA. Entries here come from immuneACCESS through TCRdb and include only in-frame sequences with V and J called. Some clones fail to appear in such tables; in the studies checked, an unresolved V gene covers under half of the shortfall, and the cause of the remainder is unknown. In this sample the table shows fewer than 200,000 clones, 50% to 60% of which occur a single time. The ten largest account for roughly 15% of the sample. This sample's time point label indicates: baseline before oral tofacitinib. The sequences come from CD4+ T cells sorted from blood, collected at week 0. The receptor set was obtained from a human donor with alopecia areata.

This CDR3 reads CASIKDGNTEAFF. The CDR3, as DNA: TGTGCCAGCATCAAAGACGGGAACACTGAAGCTTTCTTT. The chain joins TRBV6-5 to TRBJ1-1; D gene unclear. Germline V gives CDR1 MNHEY, CDR2 SVGAGI. V was shortened by 7 bases and J by 1 base, with 10 bases between the two germline ends. The length of the CDR3 is 13 residues.

This chain connects TRBV4-1 to TRBJ1-1, with TRBD1 as a possible D gene (6 bases). Germline CDR1 reads MGHRA; CDR2 reads YSYEKL. V lost 2 bases, J lost 1 base, and 11 bases lay in between. This CDR3 contains 15 residues. DNA of the CDR3: TGCGCCAGCAGCCAACTTCCCAGGGGGAACACTGAAGCTTTCTTT. It translates to CASSQLPRGNTEAFF.

V is TRBV29-1 and J is TRBJ2-3; TRBD2 is a possible D gene (5 bases). Trimming left V 6 bases short and J 2 bases short, with 21 bases between. Germline CDR1 SQVTM, CDR2 ANQGSEA. The CDR3 runs 16 residues. The CDR3 region has the DNA TGCAGCGTCGGTACGATGTCTCGGGAATTCACAGATACGCAGTATTTT. Translated, it gives CSVGTMSREFTDTQYF.

The chain's CDR3 is CASTPNGGNSPLHF. The CDR3 region has the DNA TGTGCCAGCACCCCTAACGGGGGAAATTCACCCCTCCACTTT. The J gene is TRBJ1-6, the V gene TRBV7-9, with a weak D call TRBD1 (5 bases). Germline V lookup: CDR1 SEHNR, CDR2 FQNEAQ (reference sequence). CDR3 size: 14 residues. V was shortened by 7 bases and J by 7 bases, with 14 bases between the two germline ends.

The chain uses TRBV5-6 and TRBJ2-1; 14 bases map to TRBD2. This CDR3 region has 17 residues. CDR1 SGHDT and CDR2 YYEEEE come from the germline V gene. With V trimmed by 0 bases and J by 6 bases, 5 bases remained unmatched. The CDR3 sequence: CASSLVGLAGAVNEQFF. The DNA of the CDR3 is TGTGCCAGCAGCTTGGTGGGACTAGCGGGGGCCGTCAATGAGCAGTTCTTC.

CDR3 protein: CASSALHRGRSGELFF. The CDR3 DNA reads TGTGCCAGCAGCGCCCTTCATCGGGGGAGGTCCGGGGAGCTGTTTTTT. This chain joins TRBV9 and TRBJ2-2; TRBD2 might be the D (6 bases). Trimming pared 3 bases from V and 6 bases from J, leaving 18 bases between. Germline values: CDR1 SGDLS, CDR2 YYNGEE. The CDR3 covers 16 residues.

The gene calls are TRBV4-1 and TRBJ1-2; D gene unclear. This CDR3 spans 14 amino acids. Germline V gene lookup returns CDR1 MGHRA and CDR2 YSYEKL. Between the trimmed V and J ends, which lost 1 base and 7 bases, there was a span of 13 bases. The CDR3 here is CASSQAQRSGGYTF. The CDR3 DNA follows: TGCGCCAGCAGCCAAGCTCAGAGATCTGGTGGCTACACCTTC.

This clone was seen more than once but under ten times. The chain carries TRBV30 and TRBJ2-7; TRBD1 matches at 9 bases. Germline-derived CDR1 and CDR2 are GTSNPN and SVGIG (reference sequence). The CDR3 totals 15 residues. J lost 4 bases, V lost 1 base, and 8 bases had no gene match. The CDR3 spells CAWSAQDRGGYEQYF. The CDR3 nucleotides read TGTGCCTGGAGTGCCCAGGACAGGGGCGGGTACGAGCAGTACTTC.

The V and J genes are TRBV27 and TRBJ2-2; D remains ambiguous. V was trimmed by 3 bases and J by 4 bases, leaving 12 bases between them. The CDR3 covers 15 residues. CDR1 and CDR2 from the germline V gene are MNHEY and SMNVEV (reference sequence). CDR3 protein: CASSFIAATTGELFF. The CDR3 DNA is TGTGCCAGCAGTTTTATCGCGGCGACCACCGGGGAGCTGTTTTTT.

The CDR3 sequence is CASSLRSGRGGYTF. DNA for the CDR3: TGTGCCAGCAGTTTACGCTCAGGACGAGGTGGCTACACCTTC. The chain combines TRBV27 with TRBJ1-2; no clear D gene. Trimming left V 2 bases short and J 7 bases short, with 14 bases between. Germline CDR1 MNHEY, CDR2 SMNVEV (reference sequence). This CDR3 has 14 amino acids.

This chain uses TRBV6-6 with TRBJ2-7, with 9 bases identical to TRBD1. Per the germline V gene, CDR1 is MNHNY and CDR2 is SVGAGI (reference sequence). V gave up 6 bases and J gave up 5 bases; unmatched junction bases: 14. This CDR3 comprises 16 residues. Written as DNA, the CDR3 is TGTGCCAGCAGCCCCTCCGGGACAGGGAGGTCCAACGAGCAGTACTTC. This translates into CASSPSGTGRSNEQYF.

The V call is TRBV19, the J call TRBJ1-1; D ambiguous. In germline, CDR1 is LNHDA, CDR2 SQIVND (reference sequence). The CDR3 runs 13 residues. V dropped 7 bases and J dropped 1 base, with 10 bases sitting between them. This CDR3 is CASIRAWNTEAFF. In DNA form, the CDR3 reads TGTGCCAGTATAAGGGCGTGGAACACTGAAGCTTTCTTT.

This clone has a handful of counts. This chain connects TRBV10-3 to TRBJ2-7, with 7 bases that match TRBD1. CDR1 and CDR2 from the germline V gene are ENHRY and SYGVKD. Germline trimming cut 2 bases from V and 3 bases from J; bases unmatched to any gene: 7. The CDR3 is 15 amino acids. The CDR3 DNA reads as TGTGCCATCAGTGAGACCGGGACAGCATACTACGAGCAGTACTTC. It translates to CAISETGTAYYEQYF.

This chain connects TRBV14 to TRBJ2-5; D gene unclear. Trimming left V 0 bases short and J 7 bases short, with 18 bases between. CDR1 SGHDN and CDR2 FVKESK come from the germline V gene. The CDR3 is made up of 16 amino acids. The CDR3 region has the DNA TGTGCCAGCAGCCAAGATTGGGCTAGGTCGTCTGGGACCCAGTACTTC. Its translation is CASSQDWARSSGTQYF.

The chain joins TRBV18 to TRBJ2-3; TRBD2 aligns across 11 bases. The V segment lost 5 bases and the J segment 2 bases; nucleotides outside the gene matches: 6. CDR1 is KGHSH, CDR2 LQKENI, per germline. There are 16 residues in the CDR3. CDR3 nucleotides: TGTGCCAGCTCAACTCAACTAGCGGGGGTCACAGATACGCAGTATTTT. Translated: CASSTQLAGVTDTQYF.

The chain has TRBV19 and TRBJ1-2; 7 bases map to TRBD1. This CDR3 has 14 amino acids. Trimming removed 4 bases from V and 5 bases from J; junction bases left unmatched: 7. Per germline, CDR1 LNHDA and CDR2 SQIVND (reference sequence). The CDR3 region is CASSSYRDSYGYTF. CDR3 DNA sequence: TGTGCCAGTAGTAGCTACCGGGACAGTTATGGCTACACCTTC.

This chain uses TRBV30 with TRBJ2-1; the D is unclear. Looked up from germline, CDR1 is GTSNPN and CDR2 is SVGIG (reference sequence). V dropped 1 base and J dropped 15 bases, with 13 bases sitting between them. CDR3 length: 11 amino acids. The CDR3 coding sequence is TGTGCCTGGAGTGACCGGGCCATAGGGTTCTTC. This gives the protein CAWSDRAIGFF.

This sequence joins TRBV18 and TRBJ1-4; 8 positions match TRBD1. Unmatched junction bases numbered 9, after V lost 6 bases and J lost 3 bases. The germline gives CDR1 KGHSH, CDR2 LQKENI. This CDR3 region has 16 residues. CDR3 residues: CASSQTGGTANEKLFF. In DNA form, the CDR3 reads TGTGCCAGCTCCCAAACAGGGGGGACGGCTAATGAAAAACTGTTTTTT. The full variable domain, rest sourced from reference TRBV18 and TRBJ1-4, is NAGVMQNPRHLVRRRGQEARLRCSPMKGHSHVYWYRQLPEEGLKFMVYLQKENIIDESGMPKERFSAEFPKEGPSILRIQQVVRGDSAAYFCASSQTGGTANEKLFFGSGTQLSVL.

V usage is TRBV7-9 and J usage is TRBJ2-2, with no clear D. The V end lost 0 bases, the J end lost 4 bases, and 0 bases lay between the germline ends. CDR1 SEHNR and CDR2 FQNEAQ come from the germline V gene (reference sequence). The CDR3 is 12 residues long. This CDR3 is CASSLATGELFF. The CDR3 coding sequence is TGTGCCAGCAGCTTAGCCACCGGGGAGCTGTTTTTT.